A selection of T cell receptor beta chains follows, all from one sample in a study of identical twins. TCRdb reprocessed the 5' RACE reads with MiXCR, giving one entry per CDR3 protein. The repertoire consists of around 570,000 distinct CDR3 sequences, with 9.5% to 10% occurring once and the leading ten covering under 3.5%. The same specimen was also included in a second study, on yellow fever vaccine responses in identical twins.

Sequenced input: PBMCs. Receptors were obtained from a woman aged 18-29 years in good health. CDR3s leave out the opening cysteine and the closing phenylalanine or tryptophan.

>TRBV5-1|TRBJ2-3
ASRSSSDTQY
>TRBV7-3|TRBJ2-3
ASSQGPTDTQY
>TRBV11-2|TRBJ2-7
ASSPEWVWDEQY
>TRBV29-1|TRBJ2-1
SARRGSGNEQF
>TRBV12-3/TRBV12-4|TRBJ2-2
ASSFSGKRNTGELF
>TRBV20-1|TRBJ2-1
SARDRGETGTSIHEQF
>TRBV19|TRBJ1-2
ASRPGQGVYGYT
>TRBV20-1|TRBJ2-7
SASRGTTLYEQY
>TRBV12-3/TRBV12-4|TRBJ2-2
ASSFGRGSTGELF
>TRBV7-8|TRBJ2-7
ASSKTVSTQQY
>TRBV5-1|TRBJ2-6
ASSLGQSWTTIRSGANVLT
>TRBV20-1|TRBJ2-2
SALKDRSLGTGELF
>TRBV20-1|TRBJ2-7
SARDLLVIYEQY
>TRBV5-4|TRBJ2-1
ASRIDPSSYNEQF
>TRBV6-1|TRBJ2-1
ASSDPGQGKFNEQF
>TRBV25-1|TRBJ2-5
ASSESTVQETQY
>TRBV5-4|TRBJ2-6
ASSSYSGGYSGANVLT
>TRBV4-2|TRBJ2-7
ASSQDGWNEQY
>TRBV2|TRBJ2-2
ASREEGWYSGELF
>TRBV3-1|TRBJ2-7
ASSQGTVTSYEQY
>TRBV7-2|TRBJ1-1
ASRQRVGTEAF
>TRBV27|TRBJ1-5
ASSPNRPLASQH
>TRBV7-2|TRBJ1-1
ASSWGHSNTEAF
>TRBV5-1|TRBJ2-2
ASRSGTGAAGELF
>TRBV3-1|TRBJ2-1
ASSQEAGVEQF
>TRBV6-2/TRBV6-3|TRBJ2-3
ASSYMAGGTDTQY
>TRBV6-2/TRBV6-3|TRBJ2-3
ASRRTSGTTDTQY
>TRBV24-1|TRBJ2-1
ATSKAGAGGNEQF
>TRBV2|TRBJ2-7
ASEEETALGSY
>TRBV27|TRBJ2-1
ASGLGTSSYNEQF
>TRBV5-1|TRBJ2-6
ASSLAGVSGANVLT
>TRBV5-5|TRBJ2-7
ASSLDGPVTYEQY
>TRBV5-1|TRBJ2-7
ASSFRRKTSGIYEQY
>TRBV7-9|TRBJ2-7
ASSPHPGGTGSYEQY
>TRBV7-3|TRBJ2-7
ASRIAGGQSSYEQY
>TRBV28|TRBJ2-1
ASSFFRDRGYNEQF
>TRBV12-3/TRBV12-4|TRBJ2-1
ASSSRTSGSLDEQF
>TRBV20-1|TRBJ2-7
SALDFRRSYEQY
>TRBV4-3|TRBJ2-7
ASSQDSTSGHYEQY
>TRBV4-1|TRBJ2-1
ASSQDLNPYNEQF
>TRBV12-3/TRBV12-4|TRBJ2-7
ASSFVGQGYEQY
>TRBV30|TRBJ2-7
AWSPAWARREQY
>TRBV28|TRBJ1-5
ASSAPAGVYYTAQH
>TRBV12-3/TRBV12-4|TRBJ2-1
ASSRPQGANEQF
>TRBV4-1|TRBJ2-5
ASSQVLFMGTQY
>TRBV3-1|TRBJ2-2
ASSQGRGAGVTGELF
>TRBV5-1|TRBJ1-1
ASSSRQADTEAF
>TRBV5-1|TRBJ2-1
ASLSGTSGNNEQF
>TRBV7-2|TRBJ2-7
ASRLAGAGEQY
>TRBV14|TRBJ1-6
ASSQNSVYSPLH
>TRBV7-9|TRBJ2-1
ASSSFLGGSYNEQF
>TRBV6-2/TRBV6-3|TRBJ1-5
ASSKGDTGITWPQH
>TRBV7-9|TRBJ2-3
ASSPPLLDTQY
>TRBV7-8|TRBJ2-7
ASSFGLAGGRSYEQY